The present entry profiles one TCR beta chain with its context. Profiling relied on immunoSEQ multiplex PCR, and the TCRdb table lists in-frame clones only, not all of them. The sample contains hundreds of thousands of clones, about 90% of which appear only once. This specimen comes from a study of Ad26.COV2.S vaccination and SARS-CoV-2 variants. The ends lost 4 bases at V and 2 bases at J; junction bases unmatched: 12. The CDR3 contains 19 residues. Germline V gene lookup returns CDR1 SGHVS and CDR2 FNYEAQ. Indicated treatment: 15 to 20 received Ad26.COV2.S at low or high dose, single or two shots; 5 received placebo; per-sample allocation not given. Day 63 after the first vaccine or placebo injection was the time point for sampling.

The material sequenced was peripheral blood, taken in a trial of Ad26.COV2.S vaccine versus placebo. This TCR was recovered from a person aged 18-60 years who received the Ad26.COV2.S COVID-19 vaccine or a placebo. This rearrangement joins TRBV7-6 to TRBJ2-1; 12 nucleotides line up with TRBD2. The CDR3 DNA reads as TGTGCCAGCAGCTCTCCCGGGACTAGCGGGTCTTTTACCTACAATGAGCAGTTCTTC. The encoded protein is CASSSPGTSGSFTYNEQFF.